The 5 T cell receptor beta chains given below trace back to one sample, sequenced in a study of T cell repertoires in cytomegalovirus infection. TCRdb itself ran the reads through MiXCR, one entry per CDR3 protein. Of about 830,000 distinct CDR3 sequences in the sample, approximately 32% are singletons; the top ten hold approximately 13%. These receptors' antigens are unknown. Here the sequenced sample was cultured CD8+ T cells from PBMCs, taken from culture after CMV antigen stimulation. The receptor source for this set is a human donor in good health (CMV status not recorded). Some clones in this sample may be carry-over from other donors' samples.

The chain joins TRBV6-6 to TRBJ2-3; a possible D gene is TRBD2 (6 bases). The V gene lost 6 bases and the J gene lost 2 bases, with 21 bases spanning the gap. This CDR3 has 17 residues. Germline CDR1 is MNHNY and CDR2 is SVGAGI (reference sequence). The CDR3 protein is CASRALDVEGNTDTQYF. For the CDR3, the DNA is TGTGCCAGCAGAGCCCTAGATGTGGAGGGGAACACAGATACGCAGTATTTT.

The V call is TRBV4-1, the J call TRBJ2-7; 8 bases align to TRBD1. This CDR3 comprises 15 residues. V trimming: 2 bases; J trimming: 5 bases; junction bases outside the gene matches: 8. Germline CDR1 reads MGHRA; CDR2 reads YSYEKL. CDR3 protein: CASSQPDRALHEQYF. In DNA, the CDR3 is TGCGCCAGCAGCCAACCGGACAGGGCTCTACACGAGCAGTACTTC.

The chain couples TRBV11-2 to TRBJ2-7; 7 positions match TRBD2. From germline, CDR1 is SGHAT and CDR2 FQNNGV. CDR3 length: 15 residues. Unmatched junction bases numbered 10, after V lost 4 bases and J lost 4 bases. Here the CDR3 reads CASSSGGPRRYEQYV. Written as DNA, the CDR3 is TGTGCCAGCAGCTCGGGGGGACCGCGTCGGTACGAGCAGTACGTC.

This clonotype was counted only a few times. This chain uses TRBV4-3 with TRBJ1-2; TRBD1 matches 7 bases. V was pared by 2 bases and J by 2 bases, with 5 bases of the junction left unmatched. Germline values: CDR1 LGHNA, CDR2 YSLEER. The CDR3 loop spans 15 amino acids. CDR3 protein: CASSQTGDGNYGYTF. CDR3 bases: TGCGCCAGCAGCCAAACAGGGGATGGAAACTATGGCTACACCTTC.

This clonotype showed up many times. CDR3 sequence reads: CASSPGPSAGNQPQHF. DNA of the CDR3: TGTGCCAGCAGTCCTGGACCGTCCGCGGGCAATCAGCCCCAGCATTTT. V is TRBV12-3 or TRBV12-4 and J is TRBJ1-5; D ambiguous. The germline V and J ends were trimmed by 5 bases and 2 bases, with 16 bases remaining between them. The length of the CDR3 is 16 residues.